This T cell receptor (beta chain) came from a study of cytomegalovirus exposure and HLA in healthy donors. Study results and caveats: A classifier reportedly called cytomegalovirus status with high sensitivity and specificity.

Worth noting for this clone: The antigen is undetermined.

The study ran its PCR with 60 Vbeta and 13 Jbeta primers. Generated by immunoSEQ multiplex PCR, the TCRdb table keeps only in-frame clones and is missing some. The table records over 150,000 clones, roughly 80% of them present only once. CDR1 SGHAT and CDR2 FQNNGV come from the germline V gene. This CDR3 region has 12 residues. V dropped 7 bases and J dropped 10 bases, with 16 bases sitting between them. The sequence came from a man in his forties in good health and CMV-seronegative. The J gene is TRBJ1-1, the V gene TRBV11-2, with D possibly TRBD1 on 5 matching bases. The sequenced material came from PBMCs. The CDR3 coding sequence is TGTGCCAGCATCTCGAGATGGGGGGGAGCTTTCTTT. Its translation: CASISRWGGAFF.